These 6 T cell receptor beta chains share one sample of origin, sequenced in a study of CD4 T cells in relation to SARS-CoV-2 and coronaviruses. Clones were read by immunoSEQ multiplex PCR, and TCRdb kept only the in-frame ones, dropping some. The sample contains 35,000 to 40,000 clones, approximately 83% of which appear only once. The specimen was memory CD4+ T cells from PBMCs. The receptors come from an adult with COVID-19.

This rearrangement joins TRBV24-1 to TRBJ2-2; 12 positions match TRBD1. In germline, CDR1 is KGHDR, CDR2 SFDVKD. The trim removed 2 bases at V and 6 bases at J, leaving 3 bases unmatched. The CDR3 runs 16 residues. In DNA form, the CDR3 reads TGTGCCACCAGTGATTCCGGGACAGGGGGCCCCGGGGAGCTGTTTTTT. This encodes CATSDSGTGGPGELFF.

The V and J genes are TRBV5-5 and TRBJ2-2; 7 nucleotides align to TRBD2. CDR1 and CDR2 from the germline V gene are SGHKS and YYEKEE (reference sequence). CDR3 length: 16 amino acids. Trimming at V came to 4 bases and at J to 1 base, leaving 7 bases not matched to a gene. The CDR3 nucleotides read TGTGCCAGCAGCCCTAGAGCGGGGATGAACACCGGGGAGCTGTTTTTT. Translating gives CASSPRAGMNTGELFF.

This chain uses TRBV6-5 with TRBJ2-7; weak D call: TRBD1 (6 bases). CDR1 and CDR2 (germline): MNHEY, SVGAGI. The CDR3 runs to 14 residues. The V end was cut by 7 bases, the J end by 5 bases, with 18 bases between. The CDR3 DNA reads as TGTGCCAGCAAAACCCGGGACAACAAACACGAGCAGTACTTC. Translated, it gives CASKTRDNKHEQYF.

The rearrangement links TRBV29-1 to TRBJ1-5; D is perhaps TRBD1 (6 bases). Per germline, CDR1 SQVTM and CDR2 ANQGSEA. V lost 4 bases and J 6 bases, leaving 13 bases between the germline ends. This CDR3 is 13 amino acids long. The CDR3 spells CSVVGGQGQPQHF. The DNA for the CDR3 is TGCAGCGTTGTTGGGGGGCAAGGTCAGCCCCAGCATTTT.

The chain employs TRBV5-1 and TRBJ2-2; D not resolved. This CDR3 contains 15 residues. Trimming removed 0 bases from V and 1 base from J, with 7 bases in between. CDR1 is SGHRS and CDR2 is YFSETQ in the germline V gene. The CDR3: CASSLAPKNTGELFF. CDR3 DNA: TGCGCCAGCAGCTTGGCCCCAAAGAACACCGGGGAGCTGTTTTTT.

This clone has only one observation. The rearrangement links TRBV7-9 to TRBJ1-4; 7 bases map to TRBD1. The CDR3 is 15 amino acids. With V trimmed by 5 bases and J by 5 bases, 8 bases remained unmatched. Germline V CDR1 and CDR2: SEHNR, FQNEAQ (reference sequence). CDR3 bases: TGTGCCAGCAGCAGAAACAGGGGCGGGAATGAAAAACTGTTTTTT. Translating it yields CASSRNRGGNEKLFF.